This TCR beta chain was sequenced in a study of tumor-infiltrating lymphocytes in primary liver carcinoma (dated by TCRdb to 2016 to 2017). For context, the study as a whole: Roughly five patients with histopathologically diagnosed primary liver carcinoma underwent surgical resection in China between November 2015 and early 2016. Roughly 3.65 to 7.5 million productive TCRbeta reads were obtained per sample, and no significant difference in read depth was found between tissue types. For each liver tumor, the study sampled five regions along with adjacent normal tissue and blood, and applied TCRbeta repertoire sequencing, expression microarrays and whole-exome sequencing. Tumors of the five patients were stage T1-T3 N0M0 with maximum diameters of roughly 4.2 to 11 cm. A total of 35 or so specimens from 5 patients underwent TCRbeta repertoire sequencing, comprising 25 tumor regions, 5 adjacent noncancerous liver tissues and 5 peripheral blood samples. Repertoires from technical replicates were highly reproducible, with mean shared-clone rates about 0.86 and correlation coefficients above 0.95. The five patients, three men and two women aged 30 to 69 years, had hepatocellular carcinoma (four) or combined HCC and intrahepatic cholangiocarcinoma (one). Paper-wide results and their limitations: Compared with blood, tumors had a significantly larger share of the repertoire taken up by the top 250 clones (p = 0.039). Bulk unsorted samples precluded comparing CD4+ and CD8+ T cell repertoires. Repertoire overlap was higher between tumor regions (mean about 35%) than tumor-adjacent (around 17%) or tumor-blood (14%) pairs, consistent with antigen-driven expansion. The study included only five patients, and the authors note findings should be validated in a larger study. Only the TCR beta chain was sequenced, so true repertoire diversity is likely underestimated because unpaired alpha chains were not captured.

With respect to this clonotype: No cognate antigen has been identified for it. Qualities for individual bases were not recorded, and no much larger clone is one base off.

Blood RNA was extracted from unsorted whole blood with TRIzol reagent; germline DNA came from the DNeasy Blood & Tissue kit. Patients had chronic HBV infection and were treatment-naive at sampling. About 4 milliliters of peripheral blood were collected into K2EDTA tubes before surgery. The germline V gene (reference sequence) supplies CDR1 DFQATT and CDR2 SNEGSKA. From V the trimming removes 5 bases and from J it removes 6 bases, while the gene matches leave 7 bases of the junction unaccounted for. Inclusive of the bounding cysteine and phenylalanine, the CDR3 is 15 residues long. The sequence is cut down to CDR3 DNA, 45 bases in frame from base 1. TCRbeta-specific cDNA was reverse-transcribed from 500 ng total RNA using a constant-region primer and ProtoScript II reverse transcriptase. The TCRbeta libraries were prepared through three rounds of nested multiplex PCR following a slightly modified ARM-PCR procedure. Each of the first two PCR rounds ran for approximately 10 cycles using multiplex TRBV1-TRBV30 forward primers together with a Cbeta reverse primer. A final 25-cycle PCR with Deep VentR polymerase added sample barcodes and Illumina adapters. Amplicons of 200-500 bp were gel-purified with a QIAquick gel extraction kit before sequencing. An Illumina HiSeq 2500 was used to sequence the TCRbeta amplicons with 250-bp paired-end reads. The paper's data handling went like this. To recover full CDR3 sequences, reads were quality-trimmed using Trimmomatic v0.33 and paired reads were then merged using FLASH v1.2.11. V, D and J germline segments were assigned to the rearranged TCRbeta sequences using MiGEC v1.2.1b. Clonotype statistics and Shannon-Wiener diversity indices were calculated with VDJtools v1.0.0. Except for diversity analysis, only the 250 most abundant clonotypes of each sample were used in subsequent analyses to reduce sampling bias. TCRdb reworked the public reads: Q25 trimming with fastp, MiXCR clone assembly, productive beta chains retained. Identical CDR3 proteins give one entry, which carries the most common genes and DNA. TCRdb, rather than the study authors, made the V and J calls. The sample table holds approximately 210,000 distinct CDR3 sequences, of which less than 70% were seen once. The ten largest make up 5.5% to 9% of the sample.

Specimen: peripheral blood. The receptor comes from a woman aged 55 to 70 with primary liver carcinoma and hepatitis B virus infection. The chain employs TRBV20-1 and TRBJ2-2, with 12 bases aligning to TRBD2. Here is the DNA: TGCAGTGCTCCCTCTAGCGGGAGGGCCGCCGGGGAGCTGTTTTTT. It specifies CSAPSSGRAAGELFF.